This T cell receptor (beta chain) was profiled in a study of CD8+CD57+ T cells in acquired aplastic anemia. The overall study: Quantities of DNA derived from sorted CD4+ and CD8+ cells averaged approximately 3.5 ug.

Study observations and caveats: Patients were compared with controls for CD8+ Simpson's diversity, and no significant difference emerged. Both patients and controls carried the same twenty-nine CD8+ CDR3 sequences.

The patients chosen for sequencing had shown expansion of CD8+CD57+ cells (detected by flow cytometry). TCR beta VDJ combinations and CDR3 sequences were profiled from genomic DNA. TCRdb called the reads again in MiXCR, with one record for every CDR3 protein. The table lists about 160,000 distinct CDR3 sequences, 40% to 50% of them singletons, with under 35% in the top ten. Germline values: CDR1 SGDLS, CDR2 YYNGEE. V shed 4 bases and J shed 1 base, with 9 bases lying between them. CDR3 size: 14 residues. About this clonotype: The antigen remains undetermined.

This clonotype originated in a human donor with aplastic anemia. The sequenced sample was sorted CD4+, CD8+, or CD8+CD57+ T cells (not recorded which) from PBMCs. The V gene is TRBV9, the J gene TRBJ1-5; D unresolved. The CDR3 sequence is CASSPPGSNQPQHF. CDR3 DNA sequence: TGTGCCAGCAGCCCCCCGGGGAGCAATCAGCCCCAGCATTTT.